This TCR beta chain comes out of a study of T cell responses to AZD1222 COVID-19 vaccine. This CDR3 comprises 14 residues. Germline V gene data show CDR1 as SGHAT and CDR2 as FQNNGV. V was pared by 6 bases and J by 12 bases, with 14 bases of the junction left unmatched. Sequenced by immunoSEQ multiplex PCR; TCRdb stores in-frame clones only, minus some. The sample lists about 180,000 clones, 90% to 95% occurring once. The gene calls are TRBV11-2 and TRBJ2-1; 7 bases are shared with TRBD2. This clonotype was obtained from an adult in good health. The sample consisted of peripheral blood, taken on day 0 of AZD1222 vaccination. The CDR3 DNA sequence: TGTGCCAGCAGACAATCGGGAGGCTCGGTAAGGCAGTTCTTC. It specifies CASRQSGGSVRQFF. Drawing the rest from reference TRBV11-2 and TRBJ2-1, the complete variable domain is EAGVAQSPRYKIIEKRQSVAFWCNPISGHATLYWYQQILGQGPKLLIQFQNNGVVDDSQLPKDRFSAERLKGVDSTLKIQPAKLEDSAVYLCASRQSGGSVRQFFGPGTRLTVL.